This TCR beta chain was obtained from a study of beta chain features in type 1 diabetes. Study findings and constraints: Among patients, naive, central memory and Treg TCRB repertoires appeared more similar than among healthy donors. Diminished insertions and augmented deletions at VDJ junctions characterized type 1 diabetes patients. People with Type 1 diabetes carried modestly yet significantly shorter TCRB CDR3s in all four CD4+ subsets.

Expressed TCRB transcripts were sequenced after all isolated RNA was converted to cDNA. Clones were read by immunoSEQ multiplex PCR, and TCRdb kept only the in-frame ones, dropping some. The table shows more than 100,000 clones, with over 15% occurring only once. CDR1 is SEHNR, CDR2 FQNEAQ, per germline (reference sequence). The CDR3 spans 15 residues. V was trimmed by 5 bases and J by 0 bases, leaving 13 bases between them. Sorting with CD45RO/CCR7/CD25/CD127/CD95/CD27 yielded naive, central memory, regulatory and stem-like memory CD4+ cells. Purity exceeded 98% in all sorted populations. Notes on this clone: Its antigen is currently unknown.

Material for sequencing was central memory CD4+ T cells from blood. The chain couples TRBV7-9 to TRBJ1-2; D gene unclear. This sequence was found in a man younger than 45 with type 1 diabetes. CDR3 in amino acids: CASSPRAAPNYGYTF. The CDR3 coding sequence is TGTGCCAGCAGCCCCCGAGCAGCTCCTAACTATGGCTACACCTTC.